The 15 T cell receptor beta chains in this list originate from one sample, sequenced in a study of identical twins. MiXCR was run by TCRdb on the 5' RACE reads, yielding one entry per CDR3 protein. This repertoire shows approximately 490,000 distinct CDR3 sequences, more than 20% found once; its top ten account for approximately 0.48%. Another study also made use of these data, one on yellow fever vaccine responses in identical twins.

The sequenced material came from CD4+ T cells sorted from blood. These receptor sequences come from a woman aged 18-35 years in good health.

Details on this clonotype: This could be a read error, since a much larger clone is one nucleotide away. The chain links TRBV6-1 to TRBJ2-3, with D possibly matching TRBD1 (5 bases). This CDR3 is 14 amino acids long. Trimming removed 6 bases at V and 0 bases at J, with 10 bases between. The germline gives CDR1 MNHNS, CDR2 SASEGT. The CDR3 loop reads CASRRTYSTDTQYF. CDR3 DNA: TGTGCCAGCAGGCGGACATATAGCACAGATACGCAGTATTTT.

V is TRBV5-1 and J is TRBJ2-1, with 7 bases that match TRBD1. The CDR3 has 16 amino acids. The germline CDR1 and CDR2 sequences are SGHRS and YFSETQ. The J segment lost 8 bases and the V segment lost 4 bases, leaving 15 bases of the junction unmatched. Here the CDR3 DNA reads TGCGCCAGCAGCAAGAACCCCGGGCGGACAGGCGATGAGCAGTTCTTC. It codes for CASSKNPGRTGDEQFF.

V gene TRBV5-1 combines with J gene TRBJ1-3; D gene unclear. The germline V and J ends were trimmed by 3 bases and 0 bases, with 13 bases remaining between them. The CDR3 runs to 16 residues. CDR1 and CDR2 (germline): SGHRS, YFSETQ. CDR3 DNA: TGCGCCAGCAGCTCGGGGTACACCAACTCTGGAAACACCATATATTTT. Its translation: CASSSGYTNSGNTIYF.

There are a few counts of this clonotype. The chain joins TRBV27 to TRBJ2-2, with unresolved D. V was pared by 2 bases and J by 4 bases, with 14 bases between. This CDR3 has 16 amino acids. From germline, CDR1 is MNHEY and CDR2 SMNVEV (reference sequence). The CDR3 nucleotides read TGTGCCAGCAGTTTAAAAGTGGCGCCGAGCACCGGGGAGCTGTTTTTT. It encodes CASSLKVAPSTGELFF.

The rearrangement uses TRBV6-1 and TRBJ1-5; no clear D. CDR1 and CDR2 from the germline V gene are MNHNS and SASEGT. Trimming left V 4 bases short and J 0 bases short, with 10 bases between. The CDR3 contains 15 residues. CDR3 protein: CASSATDYSNQPQHF. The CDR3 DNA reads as TGTGCCAGCAGTGCGACGGATTATAGCAATCAGCCCCAGCATTTT.

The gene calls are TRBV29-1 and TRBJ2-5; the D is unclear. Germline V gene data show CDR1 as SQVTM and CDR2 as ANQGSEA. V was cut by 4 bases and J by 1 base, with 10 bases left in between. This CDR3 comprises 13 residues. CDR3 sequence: CSVGRSFQETQYF. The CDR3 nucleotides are TGCAGCGTTGGCAGAAGTTTCCAAGAGACCCAGTACTTC.

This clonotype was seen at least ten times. The CDR3 DNA follows: TGTGCCACCAGTAGTTCCGGGACAGTAAACACTGAAGCTTTCTTT. Amino acid sequence: CATSSSGTVNTEAFF. The chain uses TRBV24-1 and TRBJ1-1; 7 positions agree with TRBD1. Losses at the gene ends were 6 bases for V and 2 bases for J; bases not matched to a gene: 8. Germline V CDR1 and CDR2: KGHDR, SFDVKD. The CDR3 extends over 15 amino acids.

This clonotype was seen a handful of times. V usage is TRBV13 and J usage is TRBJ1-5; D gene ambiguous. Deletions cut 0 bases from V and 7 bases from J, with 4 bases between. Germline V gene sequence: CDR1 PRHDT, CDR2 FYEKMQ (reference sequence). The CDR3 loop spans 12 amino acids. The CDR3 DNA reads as TGTGCCAGCAGCTTAGGGAGGCAGCCCCAGCATTTT. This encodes CASSLGRQPQHF.

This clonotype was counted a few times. The CDR3 DNA follows: TGTGCCAGCAGTTACTCCAACTACGAGCAGTACTTC. Protein product: CASSYSNYEQYF. V usage is TRBV6-2 or TRBV6-3 and J usage is TRBJ2-7; the D is unclear. CDR3 size: 12 residues. The germline gives CDR1 MNHEY, CDR2 SVGEGT. V gave up 0 bases and J gave up 3 bases, with 3 bases separating them.

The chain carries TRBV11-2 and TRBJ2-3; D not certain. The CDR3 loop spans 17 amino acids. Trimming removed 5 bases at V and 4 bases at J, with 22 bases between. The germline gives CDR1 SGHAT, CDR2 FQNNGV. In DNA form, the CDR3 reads TGTGCCAGCAGCAAAAAAACGGACCCAGCCCCCGCAGATACGCAGTATTTT. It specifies CASSKKTDPAPADTQYF.

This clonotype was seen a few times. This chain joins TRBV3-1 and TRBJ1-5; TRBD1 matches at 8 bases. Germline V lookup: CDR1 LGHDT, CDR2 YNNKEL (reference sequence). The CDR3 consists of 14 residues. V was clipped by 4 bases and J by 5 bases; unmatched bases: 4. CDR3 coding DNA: TGTGCCAGCAGCCGGACAGGGCCAGATCAGCCCCAGCATTTT. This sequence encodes CASSRTGPDQPQHF.

In DNA form, the CDR3 reads TGTGCCAGCAGTTCCACTAGCGAGAACACCGGGGAGCTGTTTTTT. Amino acid sequence: CASSSTSENTGELFF. The chain joins TRBV12-3 or TRBV12-4 to TRBJ2-2; the match to TRBD2 covers 7 bases. The V gene end was trimmed by 4 bases and the J gene end by 1 base; junction bases not matched to a gene: 3. The CDR3 runs to 15 residues.

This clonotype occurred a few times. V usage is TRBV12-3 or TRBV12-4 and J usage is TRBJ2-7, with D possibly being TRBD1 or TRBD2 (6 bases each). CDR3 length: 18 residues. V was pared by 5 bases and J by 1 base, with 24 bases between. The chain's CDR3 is CASSPPPGATKTSYEQYF. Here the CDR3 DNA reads TGTGCCAGCAGTCCCCCCCCGGGGGCGACAAAAACGTCCTACGAGCAGTACTTC.

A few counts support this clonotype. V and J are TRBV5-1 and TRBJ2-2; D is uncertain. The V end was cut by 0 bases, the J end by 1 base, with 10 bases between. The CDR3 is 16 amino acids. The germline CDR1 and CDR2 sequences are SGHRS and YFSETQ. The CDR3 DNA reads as TGCGCCAGCAGCTTGGAGAGGACGGGGAACACCGGGGAGCTGTTTTTT. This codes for CASSLERTGNTGELFF.

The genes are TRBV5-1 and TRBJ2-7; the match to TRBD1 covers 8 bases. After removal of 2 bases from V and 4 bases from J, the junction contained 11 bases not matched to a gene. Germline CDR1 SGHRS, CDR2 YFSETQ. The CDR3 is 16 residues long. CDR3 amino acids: CASSFQWQGANYEQYV. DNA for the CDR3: TGCGCCAGCAGCTTTCAATGGCAGGGGGCGAATTACGAGCAGTACGTC.